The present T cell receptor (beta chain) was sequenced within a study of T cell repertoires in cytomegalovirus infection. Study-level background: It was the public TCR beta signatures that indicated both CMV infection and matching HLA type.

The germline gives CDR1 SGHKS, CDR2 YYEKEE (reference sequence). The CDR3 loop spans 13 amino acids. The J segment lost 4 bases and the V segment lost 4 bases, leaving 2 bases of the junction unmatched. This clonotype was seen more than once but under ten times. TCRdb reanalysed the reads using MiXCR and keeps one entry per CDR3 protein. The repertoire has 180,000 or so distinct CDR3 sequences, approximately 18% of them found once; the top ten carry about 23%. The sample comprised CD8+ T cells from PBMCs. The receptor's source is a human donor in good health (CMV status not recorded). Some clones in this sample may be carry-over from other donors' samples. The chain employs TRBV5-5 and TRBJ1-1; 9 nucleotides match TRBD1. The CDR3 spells CASSMDRGTEAFF. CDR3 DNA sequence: TGTGCCAGCAGCATGGACAGGGGCACTGAAGCTTTCTTT.